This T cell receptor (beta chain) was identified in a study of cytomegalovirus exposure and HLA in healthy donors. Study-level information: The approximately 120 validation repertoires used the same platform as the 550 to 800 first-cohort repertoires (as reported by a later analysis).

Study-wide results and caveats: It was found in a later analysis that first-cohort TCR clusters tended to co-occur in the 90 to 150 validation repertoires. TCR beta chains numbering more than 150 were designated cytomegalovirus-associated.

The assay was immunoSEQ multiplex PCR, and TCRdb's table has in-frame clones only and misses some. Among approximately 120,000 clones, more than 70% were seen once, and the ten largest hold roughly 2.2%. This clone was seen a single time. Its antigen is not identified. Separate from the approximately 700-subject first cohort was the approximately 110-subject validation cohort, to which the donors belonged. Sequenced sample: PBMCs. The TCR was taken from a woman in her late teens or twenties in good health and CMV-seronegative.

CDR3 loop: CASSLGSSYNSPLHF. CDR3 DNA: TGTGCCAGCAGTTTGGGGAGCTCCTATAATTCACCCCTCCACTTT. The gene calls are TRBV28 and TRBJ1-6; unclear D gene. Between the trimmed V and J ends, which lost 3 bases and 0 bases, there was a span of 6 bases. Germline CDR1 and CDR2: MDHEN and SYDVKM. The CDR3 spans 15 residues. Looking up the rest from reference TRBV28 and TRBJ1-6 gives the full variable domain: DVKVTQSSRYLVKRTGEKVFLECVQDMDHENMFWYRQDPGLGLRLIYFSYDVKMKEKGDIPEGYSVSREKKERFSLILESASTNQTSMYLCASSLGSSYNSPLHFGNGTRLTVT.